Below are 13 T cell receptor beta chains sequenced from a single sample in a study of T cell responses to AZD1222 COVID-19 vaccine. The method was immunoSEQ multiplex PCR; TCRdb's version includes in-frame clones alone and lacks a portion of them. The table includes about 110,000 clones, approximately 91% detected once. This specimen consisted of peripheral blood, obtained on day 0 of AZD1222 vaccination. These receptor sequences come from an adult in good health.

This clone has just one count. The chain employs TRBV30 and TRBJ1-5, with no clear D. The germline CDR1 and CDR2 sequences are GTSNPN and SVGIG (reference sequence). V was pared by 3 bases and J by 7 bases, with 10 bases between. The CDR3 is 12 amino acids. CDR3 DNA sequence: TGTGCCTGGAGCGACGTGGGACAGCCCCAGCATTTT. It encodes CAWSDVGQPQHF.

The CDR3 bases are TGCGCCAGCAGCTTACTAGCGGGGGAGGCCAATGAGCAGTTCTTC. As protein: CASSLLAGEANEQFF. The chain recombines TRBV4-1 with TRBJ2-1, with 11 positions matching TRBD2. The CDR3 length is 15 residues. Looked up from germline, CDR1 is MGHRA and CDR2 is YSYEKL. The ends lost 5 bases at V and 6 bases at J; junction bases unmatched: 6.

This clone appeared once. The chain recombines TRBV27 with TRBJ1-2; 8 nucleotides line up with TRBD1. Losses at the gene ends were 4 bases for V and 6 bases for J; bases not matched to a gene: 10. The CDR3 covers 15 residues. Germline CDR1 MNHEY, CDR2 SMNVEV (reference sequence). The DNA of the CDR3 is TGTGCCAGCAGTTCTACAGGGGGAGTAGTGGATGGCTACACCTTC. It encodes CASSSTGGVVDGYTF.

The rearrangement uses TRBV3-1 (or the pseudogene TRBV3-2) and TRBJ1-5; D is uncertain. The CDR3 is made up of 14 amino acids. Between the trimmed V and J ends, which lost 1 base and 5 bases, there was a span of 9 bases. Per the germline V gene, CDR1 is LGHDT and CDR2 is YNNKEL (reference sequence). The CDR3 sequence is CASSQGSSDQPQHF. The CDR3 DNA reads as TGTGCCAGCAGCCAAGGGTCTTCCGATCAGCCCCAGCATTTT.

The J gene is TRBJ1-2, the V gene TRBV5-1, with TRBD1 identical over 8 bases. The trim removed 4 bases at V and 4 bases at J, leaving 6 bases unmatched. Germline V CDR1 and CDR2: SGHRS, YFSETQ. This CDR3 contains 14 residues. The CDR3 DNA reads as TGCGCCAGCAGCACGGGACAGGACTCCTATGGCTACACCTTC. Amino acid sequence: CASSTGQDSYGYTF.

This clone is a singleton in its sample. This sequence joins TRBV2 and TRBJ2-7; D remains ambiguous. The CDR3 loop spans 12 amino acids. Trimming pared 7 bases from V and 2 bases from J, leaving 9 bases between. CDR1 and CDR2 (germline): SNHLY, FYNNEI. CDR3 amino acids: CASKASTYEQYF. CDR3 sequence (DNA): TGTGCCAGCAAGGCCAGCACCTACGAGCAGTACTTC. The full variable domain, rest sourced from reference TRBV2 and TRBJ2-7, is EPEVTQTPSHQVTQMGQEVILRCVPISNHLYFYWYRQILGQKVEFLVSFYNNEISEKSEIFDDQFSVERPDGSNFTLKIRSTKLEDSAMYFCASKASTYEQYFGPGTRLTVT.

The chain couples TRBV6-5 to TRBJ2-7, with 7 bases fitting TRBD2. This CDR3 has 14 residues. Trimming took 8 bases from V and 5 from J; bases not matched to a gene: 12. CDR1 is MNHEY and CDR2 is SVGAGI in the germline V gene. This CDR3 is CASRKAGDFNEQYF. CDR3 in DNA: TGTGCCAGCCGGAAGGCGGGAGATTTCAACGAGCAGTACTTC.

CDR3 bases: TGTGCCATCAGTGATGGGAATGAAAAACTGTTTTTT. This codes for CAISDGNEKLFF. The genes are TRBV10-3 and TRBJ1-4, with D hard to call. Germline values: CDR1 ENHRY, CDR2 SYGVKD. The CDR3 spans 12 residues. V was trimmed by 3 bases and J by 5 bases, leaving 4 bases between them.

V is TRBV6-5 and J is TRBJ1-1; 10 bases are a match to TRBD1. The CDR3 sequence is 15 residues long. Trimming at V came to 5 bases and at J to 4 bases, leaving 7 bases not matched to a gene. Germline assignment: CDR1 MNHEY and CDR2 SVGAGI. The CDR3: CASSPPGQGVTEAFF. Written as DNA, the CDR3 is TGTGCCAGCAGTCCCCCTGGACAGGGGGTCACTGAAGCTTTCTTT.

The chain combines TRBV12-3 or TRBV12-4 with TRBJ1-2; D is unclear. The V gene lost 3 bases and the J gene lost 8 bases, with 7 bases spanning the gap. This CDR3 is built from 11 residues. Here the CDR3 reads CASSFTDGYTF. The CDR3 DNA reads TGTGCCAGCAGTTTCACAGACGGCTACACCTTC.

This chain uses TRBV11-2 with TRBJ1-1; D is unclear. The germline V and J ends were trimmed by 5 bases and 5 bases, with 21 bases remaining between them. The CDR3 has 16 amino acids. Germline CDR1 SGHAT, CDR2 FQNNGV. DNA for the CDR3: TGTGCCAGCAGCCCCCGGCCCCGGGGTGGGATTACTGAAGCTTTCTTT. As protein: CASSPRPRGGITEAFF.

The chain carries TRBV5-5 and TRBJ1-5; no clear D gene. Trimming cost V 8 bases and J 2 bases, with 14 bases left between them. The CDR3 is 14 amino acids. Looked up from germline, CDR1 is SGHKS and CDR2 is YYEKEE (reference sequence). CDR3 sequence reads: CASSSLAGNQPQHF. CDR3 bases: TGTGCCAGTTCATCATTGGCGGGCAATCAGCCCCAGCATTTT.

This clone has more than one count but fewer than ten. J is TRBJ2-3 and V is TRBV4-1; D tentatively fits TRBD1 or TRBD2 (5 bases each). The V end lost 0 bases, the J end lost 0 bases, and 16 bases lay between the germline ends. The germline V gene encodes CDR1 MGHRA and CDR2 YSYEKL. This CDR3 has 18 residues. The chain's CDR3 is CASSQERGTPLSTDTQYF. The CDR3 bases are TGCGCCAGCAGCCAAGAGAGGGGAACACCCTTGAGCACAGATACGCAGTATTTT.